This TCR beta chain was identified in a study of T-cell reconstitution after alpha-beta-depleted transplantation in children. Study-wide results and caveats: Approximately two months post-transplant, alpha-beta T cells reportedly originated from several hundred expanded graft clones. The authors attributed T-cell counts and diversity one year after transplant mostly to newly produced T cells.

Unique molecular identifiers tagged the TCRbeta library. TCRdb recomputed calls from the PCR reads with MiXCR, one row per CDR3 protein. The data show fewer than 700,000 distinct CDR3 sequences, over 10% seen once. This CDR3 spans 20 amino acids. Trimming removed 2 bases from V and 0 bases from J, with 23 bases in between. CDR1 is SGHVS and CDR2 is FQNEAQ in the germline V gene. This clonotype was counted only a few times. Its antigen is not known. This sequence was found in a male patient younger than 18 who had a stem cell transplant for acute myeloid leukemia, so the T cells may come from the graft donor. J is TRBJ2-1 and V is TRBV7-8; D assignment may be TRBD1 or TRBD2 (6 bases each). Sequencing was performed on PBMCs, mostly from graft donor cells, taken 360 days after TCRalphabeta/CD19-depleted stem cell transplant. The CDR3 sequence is CASSLRQEIIGGASYNEQFF. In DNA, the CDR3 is TGTGCCAGCAGCTTACGACAGGAAATAATTGGCGGGGCCTCCTACAATGAGCAGTTCTTC.